The sequence of this T cell receptor beta chain was determined in a study of response to subunit inactivated influenza vaccine. TCRdb used MiXCR to reprocess the RT-PCR reads, holding one entry per CDR3 protein. The sample shows about 620,000 distinct CDR3 sequences, roughly 10% of them seen only once. A few counts support this clonotype. V was shortened by 3 bases and J by 7 bases, with 6 bases between the two germline ends. Germline V CDR1 and CDR2: SGHTA, FQGNSA. The CDR3 contains 11 residues. The same sample was also used in a study of T cells expressing NK-cell markers. As that report states: Beta-chain TCR cDNA was generated via 5'RACE template switching with UMIs. Sorted T-cell subsets CD3+CD56+NKG2C+, CD3+CD56+NKG2C- and CD3+CD56-NKG2C+ were TCR beta-sequenced. Dominant NKG2C+ clonotypes were found to form about 1.0-7.0% of CD8+ T cells in more than five donors.

The chain is built from TRBV7-2 and TRBJ1-1; D gene unclear. This clonotype was sampled from a man aged 45 to 65 who received an inactivated influenza vaccine. The specimen comprised PBMCs from blood, sampled on the day of vaccination. The CDR3, as DNA: TGTGCCAGCAGCTTGGCAGTTGAAGCTTTCTTT. Translated: CASSLAVEAFF. Complete variable domain (other parts from reference TRBV7-2 and TRBJ1-1): GAGVSQSPSNKVTEKGKDVELRCDPISGHTALYWYRQSLGQGLEFLIYFQGNSAPDKSGLPSDRFSAERTGGSVSTLTIQRTQQEDSAVYLCASSLAVEAFFGQGTRLTVV.